This is a list of T cell receptor beta chains from one sample in a study of CD8 T cells in Susac syndrome. TCRdb reanalysed the immunoSEQ multiplex PCR reads using MiXCR and keeps one entry per CDR3 protein. The sample consists of 40,000 to 55,000 distinct CDR3 sequences, around 93% of them appearing once. The sequencing sample was made of CD8+ T cells from PBMCs. Source of these receptors: a human donor with multiple sclerosis. Each CDR3 is given with its conserved first and last residue. Each record gives: CDR3 protein, J gene, V gene.

CDR3: CASSLVSRRGNEQFF
J: TRBJ2-1
V: TRBV7-9

CDR3: CATIYRENTGELFF
J: TRBJ2-2
V: TRBV15

CDR3: CAISESEVVTDYGYTF
J: TRBJ1-2
V: TRBV10-3

CDR3: CASSYGALYEQYF
J: TRBJ2-7
V: TRBV6-5

CDR3: CSAPDRQGSYEQYF
J: TRBJ2-7
V: TRBV20-1

CDR3: CASSQGRGVTYNEQFF
J: TRBJ2-1
V: TRBV4-1

CDR3: CASSYGGWATEAFF
J: TRBJ1-1
V: TRBV6-2/TRBV6-3

CDR3: CASSQEDPSSYEQYF
J: TRBJ2-7
V: TRBV4-1

CDR3: CASSDSAGLNQPQHF
J: TRBJ1-5
V: TRBV6-4

CDR3: CASNQGQVTEAFF
J: TRBJ1-1
V: TRBV7-9